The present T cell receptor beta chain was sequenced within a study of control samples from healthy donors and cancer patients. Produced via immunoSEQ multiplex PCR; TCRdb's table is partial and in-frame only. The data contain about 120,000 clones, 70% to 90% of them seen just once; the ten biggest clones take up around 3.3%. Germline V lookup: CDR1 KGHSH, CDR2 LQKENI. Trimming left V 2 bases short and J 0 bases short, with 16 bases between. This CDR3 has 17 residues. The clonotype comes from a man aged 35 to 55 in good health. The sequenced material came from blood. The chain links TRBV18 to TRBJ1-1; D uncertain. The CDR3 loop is CASSPVLVRGMNTEAFF. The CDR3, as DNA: TGTGCCAGCTCACCAGTATTGGTGCGCGGAATGAACACTGAAGCTTTCTTT.